These 13 T cell receptor beta chains were all obtained from the same sample, sequenced in a study of blood T cell repertoires in COVID-19. Assay: immunoSEQ multiplex PCR; the TCRdb copy retains only in-frame clones and omits some. The profile shows 400,000 to 500,000 clones, roughly 84% of them singletons. The sample consisted of PBMCs or T cells enriched from blood (not recorded which). All receptors come from a woman aged 18-35 years who had been exposed to COVID-19.

The gene calls are TRBV5-1 and TRBJ1-4, with D possibly TRBD1 on 6 matching bases. CDR1 SGHRS and CDR2 YFSETQ come from the germline V gene. V was shortened by 4 bases and J by 0 bases, with 16 bases between the two germline ends. CDR3 length: 17 amino acids. The CDR3 DNA reads as TGCGCCAGCAGCGCGGGGGGCCGGGCTACAACTAATGAAAAACTGTTTTTT. This codes for CASSAGGRATTNEKLFF.

V is TRBV6-5 and J is TRBJ1-2; D not certain. Germline CDR1 reads MNHEY; CDR2 reads SVGAGI. The CDR3 totals 13 residues. Trimming cost V 6 bases and J 4 bases, with 12 bases left between them. In DNA, the CDR3 is TGTGCCAGCAGACCATCTAGACCCTATGGCTACACCTTC. Translating gives CASRPSRPYGYTF.

The chain couples TRBV5-4 to TRBJ1-3; TRBD1 might be the D (5 bases). The CDR3 is 17 amino acids. The V end lost 0 bases, the J end lost 0 bases, and 13 bases lay between the germline ends. Germline-derived CDR1 and CDR2 are SGHNT and YYREEE (reference sequence). The CDR3 here is CASSLAGRVNSGNTIYF. As DNA, the CDR3 is TGTGCCAGCAGCTTGGCCGGCAGGGTGAACTCTGGAAACACCATATATTTT.

The chain carries TRBV15 and TRBJ2-7; perhaps TRBD1 as D (5 bases). Germline V gene lookup returns CDR1 LNHNV and CDR2 YYDKDF (reference sequence). The CDR3 loop spans 14 amino acids. V dropped 0 bases and J dropped 3 bases, with 9 bases sitting between them. This CDR3 is CATSRDQGNYEQYF. The CDR3 region has the DNA TGTGCCACCAGCAGAGATCAGGGCAACTACGAGCAGTACTTC.

The J gene is TRBJ1-1, the V gene TRBV5-1; D uncertain. In germline, CDR1 is SGHRS, CDR2 YFSETQ. This CDR3 region has 12 residues. V lost 0 bases to trimming and J lost 8 bases, with 8 bases between them. In nucleotides, the CDR3 is TGCGCCAGCAGCTTGGCCGGGATAGAAGCTTTCTTT. It translates to CASSLAGIEAFF.

The chain is built from TRBV3-1 (or the pseudogene TRBV3-2) and TRBJ2-5; 12 positions agree with TRBD2. CDR1 is LGHDT, CDR2 YNNKEL, per germline (reference sequence). V lost 0 bases to trimming and J lost 3 bases; unmatched junction nucleotides: 5. The CDR3 runs to 17 residues. The CDR3 is CASSQDLRTSGEETQYF. CDR3 bases: TGTGCCAGCAGCCAAGATTTGAGGACTAGCGGGGAAGAGACCCAGTACTTC.

The genes are TRBV27 and TRBJ1-1, with D possibly being TRBD1 (5 bases). Trimming removed 3 bases from V and 4 bases from J, with 15 bases in between. CDR3 length: 15 residues. From germline, CDR1 is MNHEY and CDR2 SMNVEV (reference sequence). CDR3 sequence (DNA): TGTGCCAGCAGTTTCTCGGCGGGGCAGGGCACTGAAGCTTTCTTT. It encodes CASSFSAGQGTEAFF.

The chain combines TRBV12-3 or TRBV12-4 with TRBJ1-2, with D perhaps matching TRBD1 (6 bases). This CDR3 is 13 amino acids long. V lost 6 bases and J 4 bases, leaving 12 bases between the germline ends. CDR3 amino acids: CASSPQGPYGYTF. The CDR3 DNA reads TGTGCCAGCAGCCCACAGGGTCCCTATGGCTACACCTTC.

The chain has TRBV5-4 and TRBJ2-3; 10 bases align to TRBD1. CDR1 and CDR2 (germline): SGHNT, YYREEE (reference sequence). V was clipped by 6 bases and J by 4 bases; unmatched bases: 5. The CDR3 has 14 amino acids. The chain's CDR3 is CASTSTGGPDTQYF. Written as DNA, the CDR3 is TGTGCCAGCACCTCGACAGGGGGCCCAGATACGCAGTATTTT.

The chain joins TRBV6-4 to TRBJ2-7; the match to TRBD2 covers 9 bases. Germline CDR1 MRHNA, CDR2 SNTAGT. The CDR3 is 15 residues long. Trimming at V came to 6 bases and at J to 7 bases, leaving 13 bases not matched to a gene. CDR3 region: CASRGLAGGPSEQYF. CDR3 bases: TGTGCCAGCAGAGGCCTGGCGGGGGGGCCAAGTGAGCAGTACTTC.

The chain joins TRBV3-1 (or the pseudogene TRBV3-2) to TRBJ1-3; D is unclear. The germline gives CDR1 LGHDT, CDR2 YNNKEL (reference sequence). The ends were cut back, 7 bases at V and 0 bases at J, with 19 bases in the middle. This CDR3 has 17 residues. CDR3 in amino acids: CASTESGLLASGNTIYF. CDR3 nucleotide sequence: TGTGCCAGCACCGAATCGGGTCTCCTAGCCTCTGGAAACACCATATATTTT.

The rearrangement links TRBV14 to TRBJ2-1, with 8 bases that match TRBD1. CDR3 size: 16 residues. Germline CDR1 reads SGHDN; CDR2 reads FVKESK. V dropped 0 bases and J dropped 5; count of bases not matched to a gene: 6. The CDR3 DNA reads TGTGCCAGCAGCCAAGATTGGGGGACAGGCGACAATGAGCAGTTCTTC. This translates into CASSQDWGTGDNEQFF.

In this sample, this clone turned up once. This chain connects TRBV28 to TRBJ1-4; perhaps TRBD1 as D (6 bases). The V gene's germline CDR1 is MDHEN and CDR2 SYDVKM. The CDR3 runs 17 residues. Trimming removed 0 bases at V and 0 bases at J, with 11 bases between. DNA of the CDR3: TGTGCCAGCAGTTTATGGGACAGCAACCCAACTAATGAAAAACTGTTTTTT. Its translation: CASSLWDSNPTNEKLFF.